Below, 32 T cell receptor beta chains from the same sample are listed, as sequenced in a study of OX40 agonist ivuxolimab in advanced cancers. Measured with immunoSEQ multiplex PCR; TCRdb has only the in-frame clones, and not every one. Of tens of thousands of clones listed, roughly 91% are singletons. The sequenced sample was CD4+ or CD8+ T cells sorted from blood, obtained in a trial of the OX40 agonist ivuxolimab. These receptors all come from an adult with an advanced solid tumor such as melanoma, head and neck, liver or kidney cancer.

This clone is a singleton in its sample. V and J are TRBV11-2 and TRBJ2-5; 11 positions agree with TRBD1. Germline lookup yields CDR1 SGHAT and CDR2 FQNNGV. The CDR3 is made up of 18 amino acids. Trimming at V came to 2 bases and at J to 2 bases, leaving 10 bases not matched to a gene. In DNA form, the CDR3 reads TGTGCCAGCAGCTTACCTAGGACAGGGGGCGTTGGGCAAGAGACCCAGTACTTC. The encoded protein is CASSLPRTGGVGQETQYF.

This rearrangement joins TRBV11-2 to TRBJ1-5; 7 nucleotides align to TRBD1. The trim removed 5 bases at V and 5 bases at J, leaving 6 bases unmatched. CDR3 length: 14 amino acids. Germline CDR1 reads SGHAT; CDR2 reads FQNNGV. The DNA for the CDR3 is TGTGCCAGCAGCCGGGACAGTACCTATCAGCCCCAGCATTTT. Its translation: CASSRDSTYQPQHF.

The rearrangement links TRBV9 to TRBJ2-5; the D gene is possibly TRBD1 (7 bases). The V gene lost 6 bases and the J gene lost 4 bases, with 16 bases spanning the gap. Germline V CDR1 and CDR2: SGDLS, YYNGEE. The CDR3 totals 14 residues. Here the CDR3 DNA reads TGTGCCAGCAAAACAGGGGAGGATGGAGAGACCCAGTACTTC. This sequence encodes CASKTGEDGETQYF.

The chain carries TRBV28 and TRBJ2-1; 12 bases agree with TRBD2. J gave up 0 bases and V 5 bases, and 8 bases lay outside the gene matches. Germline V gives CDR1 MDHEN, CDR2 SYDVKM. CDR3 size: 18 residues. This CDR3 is CASSGTSGWSSSYNEQFF. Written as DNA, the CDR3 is TGTGCCAGCAGTGGGACTAGCGGGTGGTCGAGCTCCTACAATGAGCAGTTCTTC.

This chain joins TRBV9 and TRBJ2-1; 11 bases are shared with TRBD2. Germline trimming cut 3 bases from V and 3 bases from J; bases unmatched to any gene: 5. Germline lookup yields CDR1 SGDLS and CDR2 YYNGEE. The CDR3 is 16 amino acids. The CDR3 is CASSASGTSGYNEQFF. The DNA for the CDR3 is TGTGCCAGCAGCGCCTCCGGGACTAGCGGCTACAATGAGCAGTTCTTC. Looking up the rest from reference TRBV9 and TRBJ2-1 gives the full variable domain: DSGVTQTPKHLITATGQRVTLRCSPRSGDLSVYWYQQSLDQGLQFLIQYYNGEERAKGNILERFSAQQFPDLHSELNLSSLELGDSALYFCASSASGTSGYNEQFFGPGTRLTVL.

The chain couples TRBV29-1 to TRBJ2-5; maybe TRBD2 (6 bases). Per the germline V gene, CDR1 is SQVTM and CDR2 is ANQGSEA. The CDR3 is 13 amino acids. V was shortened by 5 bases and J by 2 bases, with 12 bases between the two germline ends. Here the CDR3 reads CSVHGGGQETQYF. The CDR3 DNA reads TGCAGCGTTCATGGGGGAGGACAAGAGACCCAGTACTTC.

Written as DNA, the CDR3 is TGTGCCAGCAGTGAAGGGGTTAGGGGACACACGCAGTTCTTC. Its translation is CASSEGVRGHTQFF. The chain joins TRBV2 to TRBJ2-1, with a tentative D call TRBD1 (6 bases). The CDR3 runs to 14 residues. V gave up 1 base and J gave up 12 bases, with 16 bases separating them. Germline CDR1 SNHLY, CDR2 FYNNEI.

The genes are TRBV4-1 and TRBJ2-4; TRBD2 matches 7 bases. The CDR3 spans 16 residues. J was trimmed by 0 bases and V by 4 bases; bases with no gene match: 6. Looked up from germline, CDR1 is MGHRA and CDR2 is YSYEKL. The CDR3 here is CASSPGRAKAKNIQYF. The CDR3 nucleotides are TGCGCCAGCAGCCCTGGGAGGGCCAAAGCCAAAAACATTCAGTACTTC.

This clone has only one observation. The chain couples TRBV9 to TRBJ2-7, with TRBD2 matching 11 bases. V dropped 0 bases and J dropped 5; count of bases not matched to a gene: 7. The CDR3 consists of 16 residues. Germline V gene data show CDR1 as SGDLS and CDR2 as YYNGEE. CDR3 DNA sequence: TGTGCCAGCAGCGTAGGAAGACTAGCGGGATCTCACGAGCAGTACTTC. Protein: CASSVGRLAGSHEQYF.

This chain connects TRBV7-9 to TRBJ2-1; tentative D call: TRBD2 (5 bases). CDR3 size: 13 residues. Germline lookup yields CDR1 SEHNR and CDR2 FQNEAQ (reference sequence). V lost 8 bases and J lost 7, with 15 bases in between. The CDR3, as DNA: TGTGCCAGCCAAGAGGGAGAACGGAATGAGCAGTTCTTC. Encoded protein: CASQEGERNEQFF. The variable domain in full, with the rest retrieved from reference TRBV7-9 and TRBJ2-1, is DTGVSQNPRHKITKRGQNVTFRCDPISEHNRLYWYRQTLGQGPEFLTYFQNEAQLEKSRLLSDRFSAERPKGSFSTLEIQRTEQGDSAMYLCASQEGERNEQFFGPGTRLTVL.

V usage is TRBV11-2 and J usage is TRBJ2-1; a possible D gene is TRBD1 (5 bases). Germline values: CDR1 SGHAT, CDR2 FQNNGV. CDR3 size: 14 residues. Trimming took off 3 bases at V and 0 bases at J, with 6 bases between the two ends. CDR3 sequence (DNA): TGTGCCAGCAGCTTCGACAGCTCCTACAATGAGCAGTTCTTC. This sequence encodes CASSFDSSYNEQFF.

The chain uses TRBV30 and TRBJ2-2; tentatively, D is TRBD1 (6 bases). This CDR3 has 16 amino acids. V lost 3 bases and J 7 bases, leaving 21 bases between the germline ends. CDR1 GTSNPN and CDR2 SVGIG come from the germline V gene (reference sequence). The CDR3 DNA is TGTGCCTGGAGACCGTGGGGCAGGGGTACTTTCGGGGAGCTGTTTTTT. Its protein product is CAWRPWGRGTFGELFF.

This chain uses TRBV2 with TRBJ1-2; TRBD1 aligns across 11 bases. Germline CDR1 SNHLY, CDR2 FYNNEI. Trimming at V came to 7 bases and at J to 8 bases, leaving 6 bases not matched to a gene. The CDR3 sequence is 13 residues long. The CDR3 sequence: CASTAGQGDGYTF. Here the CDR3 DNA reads TGTGCCAGCACCGCGGGACAGGGGGACGGCTACACCTTC.

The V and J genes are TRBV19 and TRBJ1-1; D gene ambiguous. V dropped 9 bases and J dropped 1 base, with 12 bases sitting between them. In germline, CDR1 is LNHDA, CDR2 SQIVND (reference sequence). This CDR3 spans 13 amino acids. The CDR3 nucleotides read TGTGCCAGCAATTGGGCCAGGAACACTGAAGCTTTCTTT. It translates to CASNWARNTEAFF. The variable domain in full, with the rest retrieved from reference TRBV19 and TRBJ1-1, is DGGITQSPKYLFRKEGQNVTLSCEQNLNHDAMYWYRQDPGQGLRLIYYSQIVNDFQKGDIAEGYSVSREKKESFPLTVTSAQKNPTAFYLCASNWARNTEAFFGQGTRLTVV.

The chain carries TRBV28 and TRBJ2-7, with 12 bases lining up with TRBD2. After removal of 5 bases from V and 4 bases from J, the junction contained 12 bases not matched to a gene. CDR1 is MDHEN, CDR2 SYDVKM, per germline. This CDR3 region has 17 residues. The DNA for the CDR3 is TGTGCCAGCAGTCTTTCTACCCTAGCGGGAGGGCCTTACGAGCAGTACTTC. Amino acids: CASSLSTLAGGPYEQYF.

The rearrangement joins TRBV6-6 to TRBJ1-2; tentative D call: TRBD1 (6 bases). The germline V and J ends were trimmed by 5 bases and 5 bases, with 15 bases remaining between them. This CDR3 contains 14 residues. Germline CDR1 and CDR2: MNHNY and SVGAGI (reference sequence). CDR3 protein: CASSPGTGTYGYTF. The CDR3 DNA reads TGTGCCAGCAGTCCCGGAACAGGGACTTATGGCTACACCTTC.

CDR3 residues: CSAQGLAGGYEQYF. The CDR3 DNA sequence: TGCAGCGCGCAGGGACTAGCGGGAGGTTACGAGCAGTACTTC. This chain joins TRBV29-1 and TRBJ2-7, with 15 bases fitting TRBD2. Germline CDR1 and CDR2: SQVTM and ANQGSEA. This CDR3 is built from 14 residues. V was pared by 7 bases and J by 4 bases, with 5 bases of the junction left unmatched.

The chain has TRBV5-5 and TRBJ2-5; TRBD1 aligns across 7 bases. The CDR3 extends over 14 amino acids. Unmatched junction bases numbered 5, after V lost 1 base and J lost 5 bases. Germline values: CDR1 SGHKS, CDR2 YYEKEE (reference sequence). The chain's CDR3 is CASSLTGAMETQYF. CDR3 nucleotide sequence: TGTGCCAGCAGCTTGACAGGGGCGATGGAGACCCAGTACTTC.

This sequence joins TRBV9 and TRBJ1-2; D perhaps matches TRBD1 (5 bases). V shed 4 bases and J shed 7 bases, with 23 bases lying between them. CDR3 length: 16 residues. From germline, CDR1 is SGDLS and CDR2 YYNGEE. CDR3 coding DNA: TGTGCCAGCAGCCCCCAGGGCGGGCAGGGAGGGGTTGGCTACACCTTC. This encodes CASSPQGGQGGVGYTF.

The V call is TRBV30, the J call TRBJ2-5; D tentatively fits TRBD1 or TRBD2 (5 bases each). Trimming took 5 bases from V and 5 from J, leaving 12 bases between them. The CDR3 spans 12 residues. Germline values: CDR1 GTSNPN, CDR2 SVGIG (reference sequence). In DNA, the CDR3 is TGTGCCTGGGGGGGTCTCGGGGAGACCCAGTACTTC. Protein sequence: CAWGGLGETQYF. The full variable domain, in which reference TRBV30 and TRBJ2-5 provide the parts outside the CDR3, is SQTIHQWPATLVQPVGSPLSLECTVEGTSNPNLYWYRQAAGRGLQLLFYSVGIGQISSEVPQNLSASRPQDRQFILSSKKLLLSDSGFYLCAWGGLGETQYFGPGTRLLVL.

The DNA of the CDR3 is TGTGCCAGCAGTTACGGGGGCAGGAACACCGGGGAGCTGTTTTTT. This sequence encodes CASSYGGRNTGELFF. The chain recombines TRBV6-6 with TRBJ2-2; perhaps TRBD1 as D (6 bases). The germline gives CDR1 MNHNY, CDR2 SVGAGI (reference sequence). CDR3 length: 15 residues. The V end lost 2 bases, the J end lost 1 base, and 8 bases lay between the germline ends.

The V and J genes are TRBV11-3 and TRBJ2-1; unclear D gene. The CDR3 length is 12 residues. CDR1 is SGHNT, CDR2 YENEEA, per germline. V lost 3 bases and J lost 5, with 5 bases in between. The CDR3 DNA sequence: TGTGCCAGCAGCTTTCGAGACAATGAGCAGTTCTTC. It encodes CASSFRDNEQFF.

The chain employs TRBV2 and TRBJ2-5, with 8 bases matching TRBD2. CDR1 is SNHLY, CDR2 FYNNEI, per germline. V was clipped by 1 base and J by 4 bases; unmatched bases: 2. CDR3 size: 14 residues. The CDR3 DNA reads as TGTGCCAGCAGTGAAGTCGGGGGGGGAGAGACCCAGTACTTC. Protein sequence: CASSEVGGGETQYF. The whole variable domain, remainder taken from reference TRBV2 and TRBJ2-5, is EPEVTQTPSHQVTQMGQEVILRCVPISNHLYFYWYRQILGQKVEFLVSFYNNEISEKSEIFDDQFSVERPDGSNFTLKIRSTKLEDSAMYFCASSEVGGGETQYFGPGTRLLVL.

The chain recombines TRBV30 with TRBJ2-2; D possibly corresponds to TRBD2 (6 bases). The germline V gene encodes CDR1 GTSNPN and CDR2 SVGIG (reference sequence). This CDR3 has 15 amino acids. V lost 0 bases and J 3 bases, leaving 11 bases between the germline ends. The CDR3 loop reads CAWSVRGLDTGELFF. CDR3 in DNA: TGTGCCTGGAGTGTACGGGGGTTGGACACCGGGGAGCTGTTTTTT.

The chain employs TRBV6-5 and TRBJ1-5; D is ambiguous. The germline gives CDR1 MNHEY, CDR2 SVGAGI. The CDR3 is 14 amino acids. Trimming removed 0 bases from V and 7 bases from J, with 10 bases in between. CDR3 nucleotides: TGTGCCAGCAGTTACTCATGGGGTGGACAGCCCCAGCATTTT. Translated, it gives CASSYSWGGQPQHF.

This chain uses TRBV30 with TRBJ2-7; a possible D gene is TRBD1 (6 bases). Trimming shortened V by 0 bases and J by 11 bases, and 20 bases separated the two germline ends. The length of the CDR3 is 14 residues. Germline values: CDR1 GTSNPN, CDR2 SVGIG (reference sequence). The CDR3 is CAWSVGGRGNTKYF. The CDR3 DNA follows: TGTGCCTGGAGTGTTGGGGGCAGGGGCAACACTAAGTACTTC.

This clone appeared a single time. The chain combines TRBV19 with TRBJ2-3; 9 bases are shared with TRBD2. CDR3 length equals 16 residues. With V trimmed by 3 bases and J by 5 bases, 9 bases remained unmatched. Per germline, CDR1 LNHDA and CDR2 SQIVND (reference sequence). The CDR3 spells CASSISRAGGRDTQYF. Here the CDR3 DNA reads TGTGCCAGTAGTATCTCCCGAGCGGGAGGTCGAGATACGCAGTATTTT.

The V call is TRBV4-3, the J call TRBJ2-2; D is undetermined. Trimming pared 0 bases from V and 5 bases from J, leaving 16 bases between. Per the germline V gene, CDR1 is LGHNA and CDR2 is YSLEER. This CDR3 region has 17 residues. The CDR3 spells CASSQDARPWYTGELFF. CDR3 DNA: TGCGCCAGCAGCCAAGATGCGCGGCCCTGGTATACCGGGGAGCTGTTTTTT.

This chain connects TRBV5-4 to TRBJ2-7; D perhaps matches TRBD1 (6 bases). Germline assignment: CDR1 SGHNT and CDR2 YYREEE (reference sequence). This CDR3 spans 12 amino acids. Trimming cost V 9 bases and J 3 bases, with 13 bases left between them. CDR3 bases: TGTGCCACCCGAGGACAGTTCTACGAGCAGTACTTC. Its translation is CATRGQFYEQYF.

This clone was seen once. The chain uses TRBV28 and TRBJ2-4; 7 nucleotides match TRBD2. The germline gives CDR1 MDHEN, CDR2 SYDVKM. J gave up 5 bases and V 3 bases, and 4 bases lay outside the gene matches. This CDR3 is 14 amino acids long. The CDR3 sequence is CASSLGGRENIQYF. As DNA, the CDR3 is TGTGCCAGCAGTTTGGGGGGGAGAGAAAACATTCAGTACTTC.

The chain's CDR3 is CASSFSPAEDTQYF. In DNA form, the CDR3 reads TGTGCCAGCAGTTTTTCCCCAGCGGAAGATACGCAGTATTTT. This rearrangement joins TRBV27 to TRBJ2-3, with D perhaps matching TRBD2 (5 bases). Germline CDR1 reads MNHEY; CDR2 reads SMNVEV (reference sequence). Trimming removed 3 bases from V and 5 bases from J, with 12 bases in between. The CDR3 contains 14 residues.

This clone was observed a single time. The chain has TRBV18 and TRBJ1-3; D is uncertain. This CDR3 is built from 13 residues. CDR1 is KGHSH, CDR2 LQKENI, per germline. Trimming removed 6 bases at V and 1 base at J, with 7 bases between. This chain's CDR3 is CASSRDSGNTIYF. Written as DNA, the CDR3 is TGTGCCAGCTCCCGGGATTCTGGAAACACCATATATTTT.